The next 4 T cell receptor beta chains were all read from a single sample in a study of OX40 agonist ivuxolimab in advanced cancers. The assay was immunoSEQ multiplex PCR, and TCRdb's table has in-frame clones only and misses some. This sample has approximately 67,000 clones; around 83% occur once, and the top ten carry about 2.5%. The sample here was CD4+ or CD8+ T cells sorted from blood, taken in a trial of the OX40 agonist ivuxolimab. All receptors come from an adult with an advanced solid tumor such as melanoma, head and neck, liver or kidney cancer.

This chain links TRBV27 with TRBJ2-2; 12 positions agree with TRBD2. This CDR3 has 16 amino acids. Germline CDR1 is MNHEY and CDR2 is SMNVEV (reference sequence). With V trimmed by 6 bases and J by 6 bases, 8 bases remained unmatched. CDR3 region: CASRLAGGARAGELFF. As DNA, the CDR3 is TGTGCCAGCAGGCTAGCGGGAGGGGCGAGGGCCGGGGAGCTGTTTTTT.

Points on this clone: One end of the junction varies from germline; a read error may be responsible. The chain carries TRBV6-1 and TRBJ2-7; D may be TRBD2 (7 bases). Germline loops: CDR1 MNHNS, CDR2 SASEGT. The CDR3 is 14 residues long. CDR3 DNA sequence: TGTGCCAGCACTGAATGGGGGGGGCCCTACGAGCAGTACTTC. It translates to CASTEWGGPYEQYF.

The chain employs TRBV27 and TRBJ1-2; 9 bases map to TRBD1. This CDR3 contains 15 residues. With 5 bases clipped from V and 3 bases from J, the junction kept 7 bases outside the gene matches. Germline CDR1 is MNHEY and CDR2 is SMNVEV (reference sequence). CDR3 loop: CASSLQGAADYGYTF. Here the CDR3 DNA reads TGTGCCAGCAGTCTACAGGGGGCGGCTGACTATGGCTACACCTTC.

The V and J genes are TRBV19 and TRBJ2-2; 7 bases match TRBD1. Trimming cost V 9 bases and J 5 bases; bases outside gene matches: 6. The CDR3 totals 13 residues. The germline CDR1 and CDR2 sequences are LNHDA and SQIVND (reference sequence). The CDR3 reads CASRRGRTGELFF. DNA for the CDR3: TGTGCCAGCCGTAGGGGGCGAACCGGGGAGCTGTTTTTT.